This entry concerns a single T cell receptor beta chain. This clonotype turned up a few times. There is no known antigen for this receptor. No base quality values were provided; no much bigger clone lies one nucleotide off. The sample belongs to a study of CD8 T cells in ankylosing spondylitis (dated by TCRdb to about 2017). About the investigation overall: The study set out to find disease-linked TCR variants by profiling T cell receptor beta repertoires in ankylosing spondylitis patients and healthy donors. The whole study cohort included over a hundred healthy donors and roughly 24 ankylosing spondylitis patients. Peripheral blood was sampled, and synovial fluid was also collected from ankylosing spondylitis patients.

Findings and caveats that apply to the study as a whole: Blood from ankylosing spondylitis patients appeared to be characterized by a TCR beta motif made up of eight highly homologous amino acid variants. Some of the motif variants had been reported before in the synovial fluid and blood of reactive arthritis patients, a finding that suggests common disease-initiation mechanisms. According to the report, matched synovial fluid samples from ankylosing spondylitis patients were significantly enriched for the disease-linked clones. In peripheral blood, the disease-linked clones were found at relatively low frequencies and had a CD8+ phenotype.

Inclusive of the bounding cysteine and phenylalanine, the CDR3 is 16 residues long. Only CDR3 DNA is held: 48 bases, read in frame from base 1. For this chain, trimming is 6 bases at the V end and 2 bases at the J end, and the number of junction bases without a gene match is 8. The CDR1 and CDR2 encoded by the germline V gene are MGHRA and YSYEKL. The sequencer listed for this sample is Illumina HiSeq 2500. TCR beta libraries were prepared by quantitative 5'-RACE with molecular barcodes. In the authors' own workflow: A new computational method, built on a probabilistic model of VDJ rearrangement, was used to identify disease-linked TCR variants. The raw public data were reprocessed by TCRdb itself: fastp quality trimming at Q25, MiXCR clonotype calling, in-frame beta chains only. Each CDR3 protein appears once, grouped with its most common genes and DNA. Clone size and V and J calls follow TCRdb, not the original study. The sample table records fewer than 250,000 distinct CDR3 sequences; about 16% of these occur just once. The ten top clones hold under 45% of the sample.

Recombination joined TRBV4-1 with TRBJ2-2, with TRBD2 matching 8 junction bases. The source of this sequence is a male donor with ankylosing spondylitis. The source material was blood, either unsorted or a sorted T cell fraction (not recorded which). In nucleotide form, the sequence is TGCGCCAGCAGACCTGGACTAGCAGTAAACACCGGGGAGCTGTTTTTT. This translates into CASRPGLAVNTGELFF.